Listed here are 22 T cell receptor beta chains from one sample, sequenced in a study of cytomegalovirus exposure and HLA in healthy donors. With 60 Vbeta and 13 Jbeta primers, the PCR was carried out. Clones were read by immunoSEQ multiplex PCR, and TCRdb kept only the in-frame ones, dropping some. There are more than 75,000 clones in the sample; about 68% occur only once, and over 8% lies in the top ten. Material: PBMCs. The receptors derive from a man between 40 and 49 years old in good health and CMV-seropositive.

V gene TRBV2 combines with J gene TRBJ2-7, with D perhaps TRBD1 (6 bases). Germline V gives CDR1 SNHLY, CDR2 FYNNEI. This CDR3 contains 15 residues. V lost 0 bases, J lost 6 bases, and 15 bases lay in between. CDR3 protein: CASSEASRGRGEQYF. Written as DNA, the CDR3 is TGTGCCAGCAGTGAAGCTAGCAGGGGAAGAGGCGAGCAGTACTTC.

The chain joins TRBV5-4 to TRBJ2-7; D perhaps matches TRBD1 (5 bases). Germline CDR1 reads SGHNT; CDR2 reads YYREEE (reference sequence). This CDR3 is 14 amino acids long. V was pared by 0 bases and J by 3 bases, with 10 bases between. The CDR3 coding sequence is TGTGCCAGCAGCTTGGGACAGATGGGCTACGAGCAGTACTTC. Translated: CASSLGQMGYEQYF.

This clone has just a few counts. V is TRBV4-2 and J is TRBJ2-5, with D possibly TRBD2 on 5 matching bases. This CDR3 has 14 residues. Germline V gene lookup returns CDR1 LGHNA and CDR2 YNFKEQ. Trimming took off 1 base at V and 3 bases at J, with 9 bases between the two ends. CDR3 region: CASSQAGLEETQYF. The CDR3 DNA reads as TGTGCCAGCAGCCAAGCCGGACTCGAAGAGACCCAGTACTTC.

The rearrangement uses TRBV27 and TRBJ2-3; TRBD2 agrees at 13 bases. The CDR3 runs 21 residues. With V trimmed by 0 bases and J by 2 bases, 14 bases remained unmatched. The germline CDR1 and CDR2 sequences are MNHEY and SMNVEV (reference sequence). DNA of the CDR3: TGTGCCAGCAGTTTATCCGGATTCCCCGGACTAGCGGGAGCGCTCACAGATACGCAGTATTTT. Amino acids: CASSLSGFPGLAGALTDTQYF.

The chain combines TRBV5-1 with TRBJ2-6; 7 bases are a match to TRBD1. From germline, CDR1 is SGHRS and CDR2 YFSETQ. After removal of 5 bases from V and 2 bases from J, the junction contained 7 bases not matched to a gene. This CDR3 is built from 16 residues. The CDR3: CASRKGAATGANVLTF. The CDR3 bases are TGCGCCAGCAGAAAGGGGGCCGCCACTGGGGCCAACGTCCTGACTTTC.

The chain links TRBV7-2 to TRBJ1-2; possibly TRBD1 for D (5 bases). Germline CDR1 and CDR2: SGHTA and FQGNSA. V lost 0 bases to trimming and J lost 4 bases, with 15 bases between them. There are 16 residues in the CDR3. CDR3: CASSLAIFPGGYGYTF. The CDR3 DNA reads TGTGCCAGCAGCTTAGCCATTTTTCCCGGGGGCTATGGCTACACCTTC.

In the case of this clone: The junction departs from germline at one end; a sequencing error may be responsible. The chain couples TRBV4-2 to TRBJ2-5; 8 positions match TRBD2. This CDR3 has 15 residues. Germline V gives CDR1 LGHNA, CDR2 YNFKEQ. CDR3 sequence (DNA): TGTGCCAGCAGCCCCCAAGCGGGGGAGGCAGAGACTCAGTACTTC. Translated, it gives CASSPQAGEAETQYF.

This chain uses TRBV2 with TRBJ2-5; 11 bases are a match to TRBD2. The closer fit of TRBJ2-7 to the DNA end suggests the J call may be wrong. Per the germline V gene, CDR1 is SNHLY and CDR2 is FYNNEI. CDR3 length equals 15 residues. The CDR3 DNA reads as TGTGCCAGCAGTGAAGGCGGGACTAGCGGTTACGAGCAGTACTTC. Encoded protein: CASSEGGTSGYEQYF.

The chain combines TRBV7-3 with TRBJ2-3, with D maybe TRBD1 (5 bases). The V gene's germline CDR1 is SGHTA and CDR2 FQGTGA. The V and J ends lost 3 bases and 1 base respectively, with 14 bases between them. CDR3 length equals 16 residues. Here the CDR3 reads CASSFSRGSGTDTQYF. In nucleotides, the CDR3 is TGTGCCAGCAGCTTCAGTAGGGGCTCGGGCACAGATACGCAGTATTTT. The full variable domain, its missing parts supplied by reference TRBV7-3 and TRBJ2-3, is GAGVSQTPSNKVTEKGKYVELRCDPISGHTALYWYRQSLGQGPEFLIYFQGTGAADDSGLPNDRFFAVRPEGSVSTLKIQRTERGDSAVYLCASSFSRGSGTDTQYFGPGTRLTVL.

The chain uses TRBV7-9 and TRBJ1-4; D not resolved. The length of the CDR3 is 17 residues. V was clipped by 5 bases and J by 7 bases, with 23 bases between them. Germline loops: CDR1 SEHNR, CDR2 FQNEAQ (reference sequence). CDR3 DNA: TGTGCCAGCAGCGAGATTCCAAGTGCGGGCGGCGGTGAAAAACTGTTTTTT. Translation: CASSEIPSAGGGEKLFF.

CDR3 in amino acids: CASSLVGQDGYTF. The CDR3 bases are TGCGCCAGCAGCTTGGTAGGCCAGGATGGCTACACCTTC. The rearrangement links TRBV5-1 to TRBJ1-2; D gene ambiguous. The length of the CDR3 is 13 residues. Germline values: CDR1 SGHRS, CDR2 YFSETQ. Deletions cut 0 bases from V and 6 bases from J, with 9 bases between. Variable domain in full (rest from reference TRBV5-1 and TRBJ1-2): KAGVTQTPRYLIKTRGQQVTLSCSPISGHRSVSWYQQTPGQGLQFLFEYFSETQRNKGNFPGRFSGRQFSNSRSEMNVSTLELGDSALYLCASSLVGQDGYTFGSGTRLTVV.

This clone was seen a few times. The gene calls are TRBV25-1 and TRBJ2-7, with D perhaps matching TRBD2 (5 bases). This CDR3 comprises 15 residues. Trimming took off 1 base at V and 1 base at J, with 11 bases between the two ends. The germline gives CDR1 MGHDK, CDR2 SYGVNS. CDR3 DNA: TGTGCCAGCAGTGAATTGGGGAGTCCGTCCTACGAGCAGTACTTC. As protein: CASSELGSPSYEQYF.

The chain has TRBV2 and TRBJ2-3, with D unresolved. CDR3 length equals 14 residues. Trimming removed 6 bases from V and 0 bases from J, with 10 bases in between. CDR1 is SNHLY, CDR2 FYNNEI, per germline. The CDR3 nucleotides are TGTGCCAGCAGGGAACTGGCTAGCACAGATACGCAGTATTTT. This sequence encodes CASRELASTDTQYF.

The chain employs TRBV1 and TRBJ1-2; the D call TRBD1 from the table was never checked on the DNA. TRBV1 is shown as a pseudogene. The CDR3 is 16 amino acids. CDR3 DNA sequence: TGCACCAGCAGCCAAGATTCAAAGGGGGCTACCAATGGCTACACCTTC. It encodes CTSSQDSKGATNGYTF.

This clone was detected only a few times. The chain recombines TRBV28 with TRBJ1-1, with 7 bases lining up with TRBD1. With 4 bases clipped from V and 7 bases from J, the junction kept 9 bases outside the gene matches. The CDR3 totals 14 residues. Germline CDR1 MDHEN, CDR2 SYDVKM. The CDR3 loop reads CASSSPDREDEAFF. CDR3 DNA sequence: TGTGCCAGCAGTTCCCCAGACAGGGAGGATGAAGCTTTCTTT.

The chain is built from TRBV18 and TRBJ2-1; no clear D gene. V shed 0 bases and J shed 4 bases, with 10 bases lying between them. This CDR3 is 15 amino acids long. In germline, CDR1 is KGHSH, CDR2 LQKENI. The CDR3 bases are TGTGCCAGCTCACCACCGAACTTACTATACAATGAGCAGTTCTTC. Translation gives CASSPPNLLYNEQFF.

A few counts support this clone. The chain is built from TRBV19 and TRBJ2-2; 10 bases map to TRBD2. V was clipped by 6 bases and J by 5 bases; unmatched bases: 9. This CDR3 has 16 residues. The V gene's germline CDR1 is LNHDA and CDR2 SQIVND (reference sequence). The chain's CDR3 is CASRAPSGRGTGELFF. CDR3 nucleotides: TGTGCCAGTAGAGCCCCCAGCGGGAGGGGTACCGGGGAGCTGTTTTTT.

This chain connects TRBV9 to TRBJ2-1; TRBD1 matches 10 bases. CDR1 and CDR2 from the germline V gene are SGDLS and YYNGEE. Trimming cost V 4 bases and J 6 bases; bases outside gene matches: 4. This CDR3 is 14 amino acids long. The CDR3 sequence is CASSIGTGVNEQFF. CDR3 in DNA: TGTGCCAGCAGCATCGGGACAGGGGTCAATGAGCAGTTCTTC.

This clone has only a few counts. J is TRBJ2-2 and V is TRBV5-1, with 10 positions matching TRBD2. Germline CDR1 is SGHRS and CDR2 is YFSETQ. The trim removed 0 bases at V and 1 base at J, leaving 6 bases unmatched. CDR3 size: 18 residues. The chain's CDR3 is CASSLGASGGQNTGELFF. The CDR3 DNA is TGCGCCAGCAGCTTGGGGGCTAGCGGGGGCCAGAACACCGGGGAGCTGTTTTTT.

For the CDR3, the DNA is TGTGCCAGTAGTGCACAGGGTGGCGGCACTGAAGCTTTCTTT. Its protein product is CASSAQGGGTEAFF. The chain employs TRBV19 and TRBJ1-1, with TRBD1 as a possible D gene (6 bases). Germline CDR1 is LNHDA and CDR2 is SQIVND (reference sequence). Trimming took off 5 bases at V and 4 bases at J, with 14 bases between the two ends. This CDR3 contains 14 residues.

This chain joins TRBV18 and TRBJ1-4; D is unclear. Per germline, CDR1 KGHSH and CDR2 LQKENI. V was trimmed by 6 bases and J by 6 bases, leaving 11 bases between them. The CDR3 extends over 13 amino acids. In DNA form, the CDR3 reads TGTGCCAGCTCCTCTTCGGTGGATGAAAAACTGTTTTTT. This codes for CASSSSVDEKLFF.

This chain uses TRBV4-1 with TRBJ2-3, with 10 bases matching TRBD2. After removal of 3 bases from V and 3 bases from J, the junction contained 21 bases not matched to a gene. The CDR3 contains 21 residues. Germline V CDR1 and CDR2: MGHRA, YSYEKL. In DNA, the CDR3 is TGCGCCAGCAGCCATTTAGGACTAGCGGAGGCCTATGGAGGGAATACAGATACGCAGTATTTT. It encodes CASSHLGLAEAYGGNTDTQYF.